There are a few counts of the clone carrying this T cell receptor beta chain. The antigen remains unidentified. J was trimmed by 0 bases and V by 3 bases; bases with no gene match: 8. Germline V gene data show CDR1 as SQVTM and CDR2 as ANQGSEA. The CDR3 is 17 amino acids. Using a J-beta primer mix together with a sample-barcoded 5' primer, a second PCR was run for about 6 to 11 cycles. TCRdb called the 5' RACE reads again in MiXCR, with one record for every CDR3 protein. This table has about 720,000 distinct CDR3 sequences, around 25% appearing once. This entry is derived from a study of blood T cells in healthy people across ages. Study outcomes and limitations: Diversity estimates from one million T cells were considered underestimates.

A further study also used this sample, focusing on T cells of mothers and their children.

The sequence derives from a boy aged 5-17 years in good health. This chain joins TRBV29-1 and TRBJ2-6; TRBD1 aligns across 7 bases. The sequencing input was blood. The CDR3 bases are TGCAGCGTTGAGATTGGGACAGCCCACTCTGGGGCCAACGTCCTGACTTTC. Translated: CSVEIGTAHSGANVLTF. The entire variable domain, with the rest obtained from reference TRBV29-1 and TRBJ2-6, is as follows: SAVISQKPSRDICQRGTSLTIQCQVDSQVTMMFWYRQQPGQSLTLIATANQGSEATYESGFVIDKFPISRPNLTFSTLTVSNMSPEDSSIYLCSVEIGTAHSGANVLTFGAGSRLTVL.